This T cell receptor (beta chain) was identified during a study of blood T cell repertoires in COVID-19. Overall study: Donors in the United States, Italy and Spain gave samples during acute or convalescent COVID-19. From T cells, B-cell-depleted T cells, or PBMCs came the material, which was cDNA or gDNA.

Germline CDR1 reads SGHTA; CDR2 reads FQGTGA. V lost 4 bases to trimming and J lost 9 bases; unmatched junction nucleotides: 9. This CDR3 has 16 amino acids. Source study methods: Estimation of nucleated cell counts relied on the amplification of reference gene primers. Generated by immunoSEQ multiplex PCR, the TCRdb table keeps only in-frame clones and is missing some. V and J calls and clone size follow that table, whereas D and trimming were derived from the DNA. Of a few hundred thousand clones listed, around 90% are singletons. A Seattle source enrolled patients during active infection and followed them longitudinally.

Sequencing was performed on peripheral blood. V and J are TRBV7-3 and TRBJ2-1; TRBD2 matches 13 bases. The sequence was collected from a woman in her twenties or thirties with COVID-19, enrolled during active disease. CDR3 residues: CASSSQGTSGKGEQFF. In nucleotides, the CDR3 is TGTGCCAGCAGCTCACAGGGGACTAGCGGGAAGGGTGAGCAGTTCTTC.